The entry below describes one T cell receptor (beta chain). In its sample, this clone was seen a few times. Its specific antigen is unknown. No base qualities exist here, and no much larger clone lies one base off it. The collaborating institutions used their own protocols to collect whole blood in K2EDTA tubes. For TCRbeta analysis, collaborator samples were shipped as frozen whole blood, as isolated PBMCs, or as DNA extracted from either sample type. V is reduced by 2 bases and J by 10 bases, leaving a spacing of 14 bases between them. The CDR3 measures 13 amino acids from cysteine to phenylalanine. The retained sequence is limited to the CDR3, 39 bases, with the frame set at the first base. CDR1 and CDR2, per the germline V gene, are MDHEN and SYDVKM. The data were taken from a study of blood T cell repertoires in COVID-19 (dated by TCRdb to 2018 to 2021). The study in broad terms: Samples covering the acute and convalescent phases of COVID-19 were provided by collaborators in the United States, Italy and Spain. The material from the prospective study consisted of cDNA or gDNA derived from T cells, B-cell-depleted T cells, or PBMCs. The dataset comprised deeply sampled blood TCRbeta repertoires from subjects exposed to, actively infected with, or recovered from COVID-19. A freely available public database, intended as a resource for researchers studying the immune response to SARS-CoV-2, is where the repertoires were released. The samples were drawn from two sources: the first 160 participants of the ongoing ImmuneRACE study, and 1,000 to 1,500 subjects contributed by 6 global collaborators. A de-identified subject ID, COVID-19 status, age in years and sex were almost always included in the sample metadata. Where HLA class I and class II types were available, the types were taken from metadata supplied by the sample provider, not from assay-based typing. General findings and caveats noted by the study authors: The quantity of clinical and demographic metadata differed by source and by participant and was supplied without curation.

TCRbeta CDR3 regions were amplified from genomic DNA using the immunoSEQ Assay, a bias-controlled multiplex PCR. Per the original workflow: Nucleated cell counts per sample were estimated from amplification of reference gene primers within the assay. Sequence reads were collapsed and filtered to measure the absolute abundance of every unique TCRbeta CDR3 rearrangement. Productive Simpson clonality was computed per sample as the square root of Simpson's diversity index over productive rearrangements. Drawn from immuneACCESS, this table holds only the in-frame rearrangements with V and J called that TCRdb kept. Clones are partly lost; checked studies trace under half to an unresolved V gene and leave the rest unexplained. V, J and clone size were drawn from that table, and D and trimming were deduced from the DNA. The sample includes approximately 300,000 clones, with 85% observed a single time. Together, the top ten hold approximately 4.1% of the sample.

The V and J segments used are TRBV28 and TRBJ1-1; a tentative D call is TRBD1 (5 bases match). The TCR comes from a woman aged 45-60 years with active or convalescent COVID-19. The specimen was peripheral blood. DNA sequence: TGTGCCAGCAGTTTAACGGGGCTCGGGGGAGCTTTCTTT. This is translated as CASSLTGLGGAFF.